This T cell receptor beta chain was sequenced in a study of OX40 agonist ivuxolimab in advanced cancers. CDR1 is MGHRA, CDR2 YSYEKL, per germline. V dropped 7 bases and J dropped 1 base, with 16 bases sitting between them. The CDR3 is made up of 15 amino acids. The table came from immunoSEQ multiplex PCR; TCRdb's copy has only in-frame clones and leaves some out. This repertoire shows 57,000 or so clones, 86% found once; its top ten account for approximately 4%. This receptor was obtained from an adult with an advanced solid tumor such as melanoma, head and neck, liver or kidney cancer. The chain links TRBV4-1 to TRBJ1-1, with D perhaps matching TRBD1 (6 bases). This specimen consisted of CD4+ or CD8+ T cells sorted from blood, obtained in a trial of the OX40 agonist ivuxolimab. CDR3 sequence (DNA): TGCGCCAGCACCCACAGGGCCACACCGAACACTGAAGCTTTCTTT. Translated: CASTHRATPNTEAFF.